These T cell receptor beta chains were read from a single sample in a study of blood T cell repertoires in COVID-19. Assay used: immunoSEQ multiplex PCR; TCRdb lists only in-frame clones, some missing. The sample has around 190,000 clones; 80% are singletons. What was sequenced was peripheral blood. Source of these receptors: a man aged 60 to 75 with acute or convalescent COVID-19. Each CDR3 is given with its conserved first and last residue. D genes are given only for firm matches. Size tells how often a clone was seen (once, few, many) or the class of an expanded clone, and some rows leave it out.

v_call	d_call	clone_size	cdr3_length	j_call	cdr3_nt	cdr3_aa
TRBV19	TRBD1	few	15	TRBJ1-2	TGTGCCAGTAGTGCCGACAGGGTATTGGCCTATGGCTACACCTTC	CASSADRVLAYGYTF
TRBV21-1	-	-	15	TRBJ2-3	TGTGCCAGCCCCGGGGAGGCGGGAGCGGCAGATACGCAGTATTTT	CASPGEAGAADTQYF
TRBV6-1	TRBD1	once	15	TRBJ2-7	TGTGCCAGCAGTTCACCCCTACAGGGGCCCTACGAGCAGTACTTC	CASSSPLQGPYEQYF
TRBV11-3	-	-	15	TRBJ2-1	TGTGCCAGCAGTTCGGGGGACCTAGGCTACAATGAGCAGTTCTTC	CASSSGDLGYNEQFF
TRBV12-3/TRBV12-4	-	-	13	TRBJ1-2	TGTGCCAGCAGTAACCAGGGAGGCTATGGCTACACCTTC	CASSNQGGYGYTF
TRBV20-1	-	-	16	TRBJ1-2	TGCAGTGCTAGTAAGGGGAACCCTCTTACTGACTATGGCTACACCTTC	CSASKGNPLTDYGYTF
TRBV19	-	-	14	TRBJ1-1	TGTGCCAGTAGTCTCAGGGGCCGGGGCACTGAAGCTTTCTTT	CASSLRGRGTEAFF
TRBV24-1	-	-	13	TRBJ2-2	TGTGCCACCAGTGCCTTAACAACCGGGGAGCTGTTTTTT	CATSALTTGELFF
TRBV21-1	-	-	18	TRBJ1-2	TGTGCCAGCAGCAAAGAGCTCCAACAGGGGTCTTTGAGCTATGGCTACACCTTC	CASSKELQQGSLSYGYTF
TRBV29-1	-	-	12	TRBJ1-1	TGCAGCGTTGTGGGGGGGAACACTGAAGCTTTCTTT	CSVVGGNTEAFF
TRBV3-1/TRBV3-2	-	-	16	TRBJ2-3	TGTGCCAGCAGCCAATTACCCGAGGGCGGCACAGATACGCAGTATTTT	CASSQLPEGGTDTQYF
TRBV27	-	few	13	TRBJ1-5	TGTGCCAGCAGTTTATCTCAGGGGACGGGCCTGCATTTT	CASSLSQGTGLHF
TRBV25-1	-	-	15	TRBJ1-4	TGTGCCAGCAGTGATAATCAGTTTATTAATGAAAAACTGTTTTTT	CASSDNQFINEKLFF
TRBV7-3	-	-	15	TRBJ1-2	TGTGCCAGCAGCCCCGAAATAGGGGGGGCCTATGGCTACACCTTC	CASSPEIGGAYGYTF
TRBV9	-	-	15	TRBJ1-5	TGTGCCAGCAGCGTAGATCAGGGGAACGATCAGCCCCAGCATTTT	CASSVDQGNDQPQHF
TRBV19	TRBD2	-	18	TRBJ2-1	TGTGCCAGTAGTAGATACACTCTAGCGGGGGCGGTTAACAATGAGCAGTTCTTC	CASSRYTLAGAVNNEQFF
TRBV6-1	-	-	16	TRBJ1-3	TGTGCCAGCAGTGAAGAGGCGAGGTTCTCTGGAAACACCATATATTTT	CASSEEARFSGNTIYF
TRBV5-1	TRBD1	-	15	TRBJ2-7	TGCGCCAGCAGCTTGGGGGATGAAAGGGGGCTTGAGCAGTACTTC	CASSLGDERGLEQYF
TRBV3-1/TRBV3-2	TRBD1	-	14	TRBJ1-6	TGTGCCAGCAGCCAGGGACAGATCGGTTCACCCCTCCACTTT	CASSQGQIGSPLHF
TRBV9	-	-	15	TRBJ2-7	TGTGCCAGCAGCGCTGCGGGGGCCGGTGGTTACGAGCAGTACTTC	CASSAAGAGGYEQYF
TRBV12-3/TRBV12-4	-	-	13	TRBJ2-2	TGTGCCAGCAGCCAGACGAGGCCCGGGGAGCTGTTTTTT	CASSQTRPGELFF
TRBV15	TRBD2	-	18	TRBJ2-7	TGTGCCACCAGCACCCCAAGGGGAAAAGCGGGGGGCACCTACGAGCAGTACTTC	CATSTPRGKAGGTYEQYF
TRBV19	-	once	13	TRBJ2-3	TGTGCCGTCTTAGGGGGTACCACAGATACGCAGTATTTT	CAVLGGTTDTQYF
TRBV6-1	-	-	16	TRBJ2-7	TGTGCCAGCAGTGTCGACCTGACTAGTGTCTCCTACGAGCAGTACTTC	CASSVDLTSVSYEQYF
TRBV12-5	-	few	13	TRBJ1-2	TGTGCTAGTGGTTATCAGGGCCCCTATGGCTACACCTTC	CASGYQGPYGYTF
TRBV12-3/TRBV12-4	-	few	12	TRBJ1-4	TGTGCCAGCAGGGCCCGGGAGGAAAAACTGTTTTTT	CASRAREEKLFF
TRBV2	TRBD1	-	15	TRBJ1-3	TGTGCCAGCAGTCGACAGGGGAACCCTGGAAACACCATATATTTT	CASSRQGNPGNTIYF
TRBV3-1/TRBV3-2	TRBD2	-	13	TRBJ2-1	TGTGCCAGCAGCCAAGGGACGGGGGGTGAGCAGTTCTTC	CASSQGTGGEQFF
TRBV30	-	-	12	TRBJ2-7	TGTGCCTGGGCTCTACAGGGCTACGAGCAGTACTTC	CAWALQGYEQYF
TRBV7-9	TRBD1	-	16	TRBJ2-7	TGTGCCAGCAGCAACAGACAGGGTGACGGCTCCTACGAGCAGTACTTC	CASSNRQGDGSYEQYF
TRBV5-5	TRBD1	-	15	TRBJ1-5	TGTGCCAGCAGCTTGACAGGGGCCACTAATCAGCCCCAGCATTTT	CASSLTGATNQPQHF
TRBV27	TRBD1	once	14	TRBJ1-1	TGTGCCAGCAGTTTAATGGACAGGGGCACTGAAGCTTTCTTT	CASSLMDRGTEAFF
TRBV29-1	TRBD2	once	13	TRBJ2-7	TGCAGCGTTGTGGCTAGCGGGAGCCACGAGCAGTACTTC	CSVVASGSHEQYF
TRBV30	-	-	12	TRBJ1-5	TGTGCCTGGAGTCAGAGCAATCAGCCCCAGCATTTT	CAWSQSNQPQHF
TRBV28	TRBD1	few	15	TRBJ2-2	TGTGCCAGCAGTTTCCGGGACAGGGAAACCGGGGAGCTGTTTTTT	CASSFRDRETGELFF
TRBV3-1/TRBV3-2	-	-	15	TRBJ2-4	TGTGCCAGCAGCCAAGTCCCAGGGACCAAAAACATTCAGTACTTC	CASSQVPGTKNIQYF
TRBV19	TRBD1	-	14	TRBJ1-1	TGTGCCAGTAGTGTGGGACAGGACAGATATGAAGCTTTCTTT	CASSVGQDRYEAFF
TRBV11-2	-	-	14	TRBJ1-2	TGTGCCAGCAGCCCGGTCGGGGGGAATTATGGCTACACCTTC	CASSPVGGNYGYTF
TRBV7-9	-	-	15	TRBJ1-4	TGTGCCAGCAGCTTAGAGACGGGGATTAATGAAAAACTGTTTTTT	CASSLETGINEKLFF
TRBV24-1	TRBD1	-	15	TRBJ1-5	TGTGCCACCAGTGTTAGACAGGGGGCAGGTCAGCCCCAGCATTTT	CATSVRQGAGQPQHF
TRBV10-3	TRBD2	-	15	TRBJ2-7	TGTGCCATCAGTGATTCTAGCGGGAGAAGCTACGAGCAGTACTTC	CAISDSSGRSYEQYF
TRBV2	-	-	14	TRBJ2-1	TGTGCCACTTCCGGGAGCCGGAGGCCAAATGAGCAGTTCTTC	CATSGSRRPNEQFF
TRBV6-4	TRBD2	-	14	TRBJ2-1	TGTGCCAGCAGTACTAGCGGATCCTACAATGAGCAGTTCTTC	CASSTSGSYNEQFF
TRBV13	TRBD1	-	14	TRBJ2-2	TGTGCCAGCAGCCAGGGACAGATCACCGGGGAGCTGTTTTTT	CASSQGQITGELFF
TRBV4-3	TRBD1	-	16	TRBJ2-2	TGCGCCAGCAGCCAACTGACAGGGGGAGACACCGGGGAGCTGTTTTTT	CASSQLTGGDTGELFF
TRBV19	TRBD2	-	15	TRBJ2-1	TGTGCCAGTAGACCAAGGGCTAGCGGATACAATGAGCAGTTCTTC	CASRPRASGYNEQFF
TRBV30	TRBD2	-	14	TRBJ2-3	TGTGCCTGGAGTATAAGCGGGAGGGGAGATACGCAGTATTTT	CAWSISGRGDTQYF
TRBV5-1	-	-	19	TRBJ2-6	TGCGCCAGCAGCTTGTGGGCCAGGGAAGTGTACTCTGGGGCCAACGTCCTGACTTTC	CASSLWAREVYSGANVLTF
TRBV15	-	-	16	TRBJ1-2	TGTGCCACCAGCAGAGATCTTGAACAGGGCGACTATGGCTACACCTTC	CATSRDLEQGDYGYTF
TRBV2	TRBD2	-	15	TRBJ2-3	TGTGCCAGTGGGGGACTAGCGGTGAGCACAGATACGCAGTATTTT	CASGGLAVSTDTQYF
TRBV29-1	TRBD1	-	15	TRBJ1-2	TGCAGCGTTTTGCCACACTTACAGGGGCACTATGGCTACACCTTC	CSVLPHLQGHYGYTF
TRBV19	TRBD1	-	15	TRBJ2-3	TGTGCCAGTAGATCCGACAGGGGGCGCGGAGATACGCAGTATTTT	CASRSDRGRGDTQYF
TRBV7-9	TRBD1	-	14	TRBJ1-1	TGTGCCAGCAGCTTAGACCCGGACAGGGATGAAGCTTTCTTT	CASSLDPDRDEAFF
TRBV6-5	TRBD2	-	15	TRBJ2-1	TGTGCCAGCAGGAGAGCTAGCGGGTCATCGAATGAGCAGTTCTTC	CASRRASGSSNEQFF
TRBV19	TRBD2	-	19	TRBJ2-2	TGTGCCAGTAGTCCGCCATCGGGACTAGCGGGACGTTCCACCGGGGAGCTGTTTTTT	CASSPPSGLAGRSTGELFF
TRBV18	-	-	13	TRBJ2-7	TGTGCCAGCTCACCGACGACAGGATACGAGCAGTACTTC	CASSPTTGYEQYF
TRBV19	TRBD1	-	16	TRBJ1-2	TGTGCCAGTAGTGCTTCGCGGACAGGTACCTACTATGGCTACACCTTC	CASSASRTGTYYGYTF
TRBV3-1/TRBV3-2	-	-	15	TRBJ1-2	TGTGCCAGCAGCATGGGTGGCCGGGGGACCTATGGCTACACCTTC	CASSMGGRGTYGYTF
TRBV4-1	-	-	15	TRBJ1-1	TGCGCCAGCAGCCAAGGGGGGCCACTGAACACTGAAGCTTTCTTT	CASSQGGPLNTEAFF
TRBV3-1/TRBV3-2	TRBD1	few	13	TRBJ1-2	TGTGCCAGCGGGTCCTCAGGGGGTAAGGGCTACACCTTC	CASGSSGGKGYTF